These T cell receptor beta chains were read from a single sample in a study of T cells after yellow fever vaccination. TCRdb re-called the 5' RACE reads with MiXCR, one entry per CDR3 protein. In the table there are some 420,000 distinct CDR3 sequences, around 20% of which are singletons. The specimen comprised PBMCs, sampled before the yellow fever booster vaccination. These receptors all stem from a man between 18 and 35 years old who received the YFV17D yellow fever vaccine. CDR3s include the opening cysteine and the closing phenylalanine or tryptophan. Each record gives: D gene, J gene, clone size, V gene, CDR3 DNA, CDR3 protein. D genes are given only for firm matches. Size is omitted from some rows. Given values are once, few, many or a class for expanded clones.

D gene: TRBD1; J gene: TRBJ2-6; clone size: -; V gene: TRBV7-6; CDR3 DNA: TGTGCCAGCAGCCCCCGTTATACAGGGGCCATCTCTGGGGCCAACGTCCTGACTTTC; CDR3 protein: CASSPRYTGAISGANVLTF
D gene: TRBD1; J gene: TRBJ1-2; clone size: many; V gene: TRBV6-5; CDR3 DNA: TGTGCCAGCACTCCTCAGGGGGGTGGGCTAGGCTATGGCTACACCTTC; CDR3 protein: CASTPQGGGLGYGYTF
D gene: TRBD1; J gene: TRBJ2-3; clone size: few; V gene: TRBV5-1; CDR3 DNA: TGCGCCAGCAGCGCCCGGACAGGGCAAATAGATACGCAGTATTTT; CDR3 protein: CASSARTGQIDTQYF
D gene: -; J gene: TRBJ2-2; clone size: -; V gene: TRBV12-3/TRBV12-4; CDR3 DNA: TGTGCCAGCAGCCCAAACTCCTGGGAGCTGTTTTTT; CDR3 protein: CASSPNSWELFF
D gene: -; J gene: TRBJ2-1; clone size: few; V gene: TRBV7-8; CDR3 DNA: TGTGCCAGCAGCCTCCGACTAGATCTCAATGAGCAGTTCTTC; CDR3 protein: CASSLRLDLNEQFF
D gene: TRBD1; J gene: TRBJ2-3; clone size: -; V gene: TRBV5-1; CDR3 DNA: TGCGCCAGCAGCTCCGGGACAGGGTTTGGCACAGATACGCAGTATTTT; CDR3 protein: CASSSGTGFGTDTQYF
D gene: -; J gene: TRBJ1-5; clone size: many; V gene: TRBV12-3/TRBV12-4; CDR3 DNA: TGTGCCAGCAGCCGTCTCCTTGGGGGCACCGGTCAGCCCCAGCATTTT; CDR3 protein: CASSRLLGGTGQPQHF
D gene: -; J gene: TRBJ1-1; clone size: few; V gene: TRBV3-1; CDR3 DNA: TGTGCCAGCAGTCAAGGGGTGGCTTACACTGAAGCTTTCTTT; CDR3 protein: CASSQGVAYTEAFF
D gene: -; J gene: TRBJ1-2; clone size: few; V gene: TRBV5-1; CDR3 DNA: TGCGCCAGCAGCTTCGATGGTTCCGGGACCCTAAACTATGGCTACACCTTC; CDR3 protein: CASSFDGSGTLNYGYTF
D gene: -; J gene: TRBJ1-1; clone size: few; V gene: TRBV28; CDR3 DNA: TGTGCCAGCCGCGCCGGGACAATGAACACTGAAGCTTTCTTT; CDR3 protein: CASRAGTMNTEAFF
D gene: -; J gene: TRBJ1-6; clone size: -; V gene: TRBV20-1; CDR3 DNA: TGCAGTGCTAGAGGTAGGGGGGTGAATTCACCCCTCCACTTT; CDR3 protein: CSARGRGVNSPLHF
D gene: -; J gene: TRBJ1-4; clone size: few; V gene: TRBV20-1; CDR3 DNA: TGCAGTGCCCCGTGGCTGGCTAATGAAAAACTGTTTTTT; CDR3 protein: CSAPWLANEKLFF
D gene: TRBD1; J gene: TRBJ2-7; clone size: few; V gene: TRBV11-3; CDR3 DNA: TGTGCCAGCAGCTTATCAGGGGGTGACTACGAGCAGTACTTC; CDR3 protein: CASSLSGGDYEQYF
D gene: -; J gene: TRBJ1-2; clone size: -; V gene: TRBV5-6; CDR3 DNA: TGTGCCAGCAGCTTTTGGCAGGGCTTAAGGCAACGCTACACCTTC; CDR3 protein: CASSFWQGLRQRYTF
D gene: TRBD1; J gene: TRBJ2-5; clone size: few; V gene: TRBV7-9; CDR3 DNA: TGTGCCAGCAGCTTATACAGGGGTAGGGTCCAAGAGACCCAGTACTTC; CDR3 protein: CASSLYRGRVQETQYF
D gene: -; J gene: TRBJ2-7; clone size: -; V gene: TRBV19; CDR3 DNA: TGTGCCACCCGCAATGGCGGGGAAACCTACGAGCAGTACTTC; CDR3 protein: CATRNGGETYEQYF
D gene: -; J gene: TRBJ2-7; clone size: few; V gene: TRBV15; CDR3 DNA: TGTGCCACCAGCGAACAGGGTCCCTACGAGCAGTACTTC; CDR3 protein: CATSEQGPYEQYF
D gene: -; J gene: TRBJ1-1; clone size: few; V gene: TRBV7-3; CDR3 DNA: TGTGCCAGCAGCTCCCATCCAGGGGTTGACACTGAAGCTTTCTTT; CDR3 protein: CASSSHPGVDTEAFF
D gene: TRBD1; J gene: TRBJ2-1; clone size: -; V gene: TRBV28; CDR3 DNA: TGTGCCAGCAGTTTGAGGGGGCGAGTCTGGGATGAGCAGTTCTTC; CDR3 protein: CASSLRGRVWDEQFF
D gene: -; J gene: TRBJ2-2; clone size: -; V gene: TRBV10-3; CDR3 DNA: TGTGCCATCAGTGACCGGGACGTAACGATCACCGGGGAGCTGTTTTTT; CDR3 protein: CAISDRDVTITGELFF
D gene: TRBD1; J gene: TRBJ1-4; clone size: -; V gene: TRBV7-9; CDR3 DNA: TGTGCCAGCAGCCCACAGGGGGCAAGCAATGAAAAACTGTTTTTT; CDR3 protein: CASSPQGASNEKLFF
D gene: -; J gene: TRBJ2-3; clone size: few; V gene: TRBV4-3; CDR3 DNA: TGCGCCAGCAGCCAAGAGAGACCCCGCACAGATACGCAGTATTTT; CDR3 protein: CASSQERPRTDTQYF
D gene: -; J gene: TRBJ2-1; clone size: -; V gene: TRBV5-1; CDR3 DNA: TGCGCCAGCAGCTCGGACAGACTCTACAATGAGCAGTTCTTC; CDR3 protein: CASSSDRLYNEQFF